Shown below are 32 T cell receptor beta chains from a single sample sequenced in a study of control samples from healthy donors and cancer patients. Clones were read by immunoSEQ multiplex PCR, and TCRdb kept only the in-frame ones, dropping some. The repertoire holds 130,000 or so clones, approximately 87% seen once, with about 12% in the top ten. Sequencing was done on a sample of blood. Receptor source: a man aged 25-40 years in good health.

V is TRBV29-1 and J is TRBJ2-1, with a weak D call TRBD1 (5 bases). Germline V gives CDR1 SQVTM, CDR2 ANQGSEA. This CDR3 is 13 amino acids long. The V and J ends lost 3 bases and 7 bases respectively, with 13 bases between them. The CDR3 nucleotides are TGCAGCGTTGAGGGGCAGGGCGGTAATGAGCAGTTCTTC. Its translation is CSVEGQGGNEQFF.

The chain is built from TRBV14 and TRBJ1-6; the D is unclear. V was pared by 3 bases and J by 9 bases, with 12 bases between. The CDR3 length is 14 residues. Germline values: CDR1 SGHDN, CDR2 FVKESK. Here the CDR3 DNA reads TGTGCCAGCAGCCATGGTGGTCGGGGTTCACCCCTCCACTTT. It is translated as CASSHGGRGSPLHF.

The CDR3 sequence: CASSLSGVKNEKLFF. CDR3 coding DNA: TGTGCCAGCAGCTTAAGCGGGGTGAAGAATGAAAAACTGTTTTTT. The chain uses TRBV7-2 and TRBJ1-4; D uncertain. Germline V CDR1 and CDR2: SGHTA, FQGNSA. V dropped 2 bases and J dropped 5 bases, with 12 bases sitting between them. This CDR3 comprises 15 residues.

This chain links TRBV27 with TRBJ1-1; D is possibly TRBD1 (6 bases). Trimming removed 3 bases from V and 5 bases from J, with 13 bases in between. CDR3 size: 14 residues. Germline CDR1 and CDR2: MNHEY and SMNVEV (reference sequence). This CDR3 reads CASSFRGGRTEAFF. The CDR3 DNA reads TGTGCCAGCAGTTTCAGGGGTGGAAGGACTGAAGCTTTCTTT.

This chain links TRBV28 with TRBJ1-4; D is uncertain. This CDR3 is 14 amino acids long. The V and J ends lost 4 bases and 0 bases respectively, with 6 bases between them. Looked up from germline, CDR1 is MDHEN and CDR2 is SYDVKM. CDR3 in DNA: TGTGCCAGCAGTTCAGCCTCAACTAATGAAAAACTGTTTTTT. Translated: CASSSASTNEKLFF.

This clone was seen a single time. The chain's CDR3 is CASSLSRKNEQFF. CDR3 DNA sequence: TGTGCCAGCAGTTTAAGTAGAAAAAATGAGCAGTTCTTC. The chain links TRBV12-3 or TRBV12-4 to TRBJ2-1; D call uncertain. The CDR3 spans 13 residues. The V end lost 2 bases, the J end lost 7 bases, and 9 bases lay between the germline ends.

This chain links TRBV5-1 with TRBJ1-1, with D hard to call. Germline V lookup: CDR1 SGHRS, CDR2 YFSETQ. Trimming stripped 1 base from V and 1 base from J, with 8 bases between. The CDR3 length is 14 residues. CDR3 sequence: CASSLLPENTEAFF. The CDR3 coding sequence is TGCGCCAGCAGCTTGCTGCCGGAGAACACTGAAGCTTTCTTT.

Points on this clone: Other DNA sequences within the sample encode an identical CDR3. This chain uses TRBV2 with TRBJ1-1, with D possibly matching TRBD1 (6 bases). V lost 6 bases to trimming and J lost 1 base, with 9 bases between them. From germline, CDR1 is SNHLY and CDR2 FYNNEI. The CDR3 contains 13 residues. The CDR3 DNA is TGTGCCAGCAGCCTGGGACAGAACACTGAAGCTTTCTTT. As protein: CASSLGQNTEAFF. Supplemented by reference TRBV2 and TRBJ1-1, the full variable domain reads EPEVTQTPSHQVTQMGQEVILRCVPISNHLYFYWYRQILGQKVEFLVSFYNNEISEKSEIFDDQFSVERPDGSNFTLKIRSTKLEDSAMYFCASSLGQNTEAFFGQGTRLTVV.

This rearrangement joins TRBV7-9 to TRBJ1-4; D uncertain. In germline, CDR1 is SEHNR, CDR2 FQNEAQ (reference sequence). The CDR3 contains 16 residues. V lost 5 bases to trimming and J lost 0 bases, with 13 bases between them. The CDR3 bases are TGTGCCAGCAGCCTACAGTCTTCTCCAACTAATGAAAAACTGTTTTTT. Translating it yields CASSLQSSPTNEKLFF. The variable domain in full, completed from reference TRBV7-9 and TRBJ1-4, reads DTGVSQNPRHKITKRGQNVTFRCDPISEHNRLYWYRQTLGQGPEFLTYFQNEAQLEKSRLLSDRFSAERPKGSFSTLEIQRTEQGDSAMYLCASSLQSSPTNEKLFFGSGTQLSVL.

The V call is TRBV29-1, the J call TRBJ2-3, with 8 bases matching TRBD1. V dropped 5 bases and J dropped 4; count of bases not matched to a gene: 8. The CDR3 spans 14 residues. CDR1 is SQVTM, CDR2 ANQGSEA, per germline. CDR3 in DNA: TGCAGCGTTTCCCGGACAGGGCTCGCAGATACGCAGTATTTT. Translation: CSVSRTGLADTQYF.

The gene calls are TRBV24-1 and TRBJ2-3; D gene ambiguous. The CDR3 totals 15 residues. CDR1 is KGHDR and CDR2 is SFDVKD in the germline V gene. The germline V and J ends were trimmed by 2 bases and 5 bases, with 13 bases remaining between them. DNA for the CDR3: TGTGCCACCAGTGATTCCATATATGCCGGAGATACGCAGTATTTT. Translated, it gives CATSDSIYAGDTQYF.

The J gene is TRBJ1-5, the V gene TRBV27; D gene unclear. The CDR3 runs to 11 residues. CDR1 is MNHEY and CDR2 is SMNVEV in the germline V gene (reference sequence). V was trimmed by 8 bases and J by 3 bases, leaving 5 bases between them. The CDR3 nucleotides are TGTGCCAGCGGGCTCAATCAGCCCCAGCATTTT. Translating gives CASGLNQPQHF.

The CDR3 DNA reads TGTGCCAGCTGCCCGGGGAGGGCGAGAACTGAAGCTTTCTTT. Residues: CASCPGRARTEAFF. The J gene is TRBJ1-1, the V gene TRBV6-5; D remains ambiguous. The CDR3 is 14 amino acids. V lost 8 bases and J 5 bases, leaving 18 bases between the germline ends. Germline lookup yields CDR1 MNHEY and CDR2 SVGAGI.

The J gene is TRBJ2-7, the V gene TRBV10-1, with TRBD1 matching 7 bases. J lost 5 bases, V lost 4 bases, and 8 bases had no gene match. Germline CDR1 reads WNHNN; CDR2 reads SYGVQD (reference sequence). The CDR3 consists of 14 residues. The CDR3 reads CASSVTRDSHEQYF. In DNA, the CDR3 is TGCGCCAGCAGTGTGACTCGGGACAGCCACGAGCAGTACTTC.

This chain links TRBV11-3 with TRBJ1-1; 11 bases fit TRBD1. Germline V gene lookup returns CDR1 SGHNT and CDR2 YENEEA. The CDR3 totals 16 residues. The ends lost 3 bases at V and 0 bases at J; junction bases unmatched: 3. CDR3 sequence (DNA): TGTGCCAGCAGCTTGGGGACAGGGGGGATGAACACTGAAGCTTTCTTT. Amino acid sequence: CASSLGTGGMNTEAFF.

The CDR3 nucleotides read TGTGCCAGTAGTATAGGACAGAACAATGAGCAGTTCTTC. Its protein product is CASSIGQNNEQFF. V and J are TRBV19 and TRBJ2-1; D possibly corresponds to TRBD1 (5 bases). This CDR3 spans 13 amino acids. V gave up 1 base and J gave up 5 bases, with 6 bases separating them. CDR1 and CDR2 from the germline V gene are LNHDA and SQIVND (reference sequence).

The chain joins TRBV7-3 to TRBJ2-1, with 9 bases identical to TRBD1. Germline V gene sequence: CDR1 SGHTA, CDR2 FQGTGA. The CDR3 has 17 residues. V lost 5 bases to trimming and J lost 5 bases; unmatched junction nucleotides: 13. The CDR3 loop is CASSPRQGGFVDNEQFF. CDR3 DNA sequence: TGTGCCAGCAGCCCCAGACAGGGGGGGTTCGTGGACAATGAGCAGTTCTTC.

The CDR3: CAGSRGTYEQYF. The CDR3 DNA sequence: TGTGCCGGATCCAGGGGAACCTACGAGCAGTACTTC. The rearrangement links TRBV30 to TRBJ2-7; perhaps TRBD1 as D (6 bases). Germline V gene sequence: CDR1 GTSNPN, CDR2 SVGIG (reference sequence). V was trimmed by 8 bases and J by 2 bases, leaving 13 bases between them. The CDR3 extends over 12 amino acids.

The chain uses TRBV19 and TRBJ2-3; tentatively, D is TRBD2 (7 bases). V was trimmed by 7 bases and J by 4 bases, leaving 18 bases between them. Germline V lookup: CDR1 LNHDA, CDR2 SQIVND (reference sequence). The CDR3 spans 15 residues. DNA of the CDR3: TGTGCCAGTACCGAGAGTCCGGGGGGCCCAGATACGCAGTATTTT. It translates to CASTESPGGPDTQYF.

The chain links TRBV18 to TRBJ1-1, with D tentatively TRBD1 (5 bases). With 5 bases removed from V and 1 base from J, the gap between germline ends came to 8 bases. The germline V gene encodes CDR1 KGHSH and CDR2 LQKENI. This CDR3 is built from 13 residues. CDR3 sequence (DNA): TGTGCCAGCTCATCAGACAGGAACACTGAAGCTTTCTTT. This encodes CASSSDRNTEAFF. The variable domain in full, with the rest retrieved from reference TRBV18 and TRBJ1-1, is NAGVMQNPRHLVRRRGQEARLRCSPMKGHSHVYWYRQLPEEGLKFMVYLQKENIIDESGMPKERFSAEFPKEGPSILRIQQVVRGDSAAYFCASSSDRNTEAFFGQGTRLTVV.

J is TRBJ2-3 and V is TRBV11-3; the match to TRBD2 covers 7 bases. Germline trimming cut 3 bases from V and 14 bases from J; bases unmatched to any gene: 14. Germline V lookup: CDR1 SGHNT, CDR2 YENEEA. The CDR3 contains 14 residues. The CDR3 here is CASSLGGDGQILYF. DNA for the CDR3: TGTGCCAGCAGCTTGGGGGGGGACGGCCAAATACTGTATTTT.

The V and J genes are TRBV10-1 and TRBJ2-7; tentatively, D is TRBD1 (5 bases). The V gene's germline CDR1 is WNHNN and CDR2 SYGVQD (reference sequence). CDR3 length: 11 residues. V lost 4 bases to trimming and J lost 4 bases, with 5 bases between them. The CDR3 sequence: CASSGQYEQYF. In DNA form, the CDR3 reads TGCGCCAGCAGTGGACAGTACGAGCAGTACTTC.

The V call is TRBV4-1, the J call TRBJ1-2, with TRBD1 as a possible D gene (6 bases). The V gene's germline CDR1 is MGHRA and CDR2 YSYEKL. The CDR3 runs to 15 residues. V lost 1 base to trimming and J lost 3 bases, with 12 bases between them. The CDR3 is CASSQGATGDYGYTF. In nucleotides, the CDR3 is TGCGCCAGCAGCCAAGGTGCGACAGGCGACTATGGCTACACCTTC.

The gene calls are TRBV27 and TRBJ1-1; D is perhaps TRBD1 (6 bases). There are 14 residues in the CDR3. The V and J ends lost 3 bases and 4 bases respectively, with 12 bases between them. The germline gives CDR1 MNHEY, CDR2 SMNVEV (reference sequence). This CDR3 reads CASSLDSGTTEAFF. Written as DNA, the CDR3 is TGTGCCAGCAGTTTGGACAGCGGGACCACTGAAGCTTTCTTT.

In this sample, this clone turned up once. The V and J genes are TRBV4-1 and TRBJ1-1; 7 bases fit TRBD1. This CDR3 is built from 18 residues. The germline V gene has CDR1 MGHRA and CDR2 YSYEKL. V lost 3 bases and J lost 1; bases outside the gene matches: 14. CDR3 protein: CASSQPLTGSRGNTEAFF. The DNA for the CDR3 is TGCGCCAGCAGCCAGCCACTGACAGGGTCACGGGGGAACACTGAAGCTTTCTTT.

J is TRBJ2-5 and V is TRBV4-1; D could derive from TRBD1 or TRBD2 (5 bases each). There are 14 residues in the CDR3. V was shortened by 4 bases and J by 1 base, with 10 bases between the two germline ends. Per the germline V gene, CDR1 is MGHRA and CDR2 is YSYEKL. The CDR3 spells CASSPQGTQETQYF. CDR3 DNA sequence: TGCGCCAGCAGCCCCCAAGGGACCCAAGAGACCCAGTACTTC.

This clone was observed a handful of times. The chain employs TRBV7-9 and TRBJ2-3, with D uncertain. Looked up from germline, CDR1 is SEHNR and CDR2 is FQNEAQ (reference sequence). V was trimmed by 2 bases and J by 2 bases, leaving 14 bases between them. The CDR3 runs 16 residues. CDR3 nucleotide sequence: TGTGCCAGCAGCTTATATCTCCGGCCCCCCACAGATACGCAGTATTTT. Translated, it gives CASSLYLRPPTDTQYF. Together with reference TRBV7-9 and TRBJ2-3, the CDR3 gives the full variable domain: DTGVSQNPRHKITKRGQNVTFRCDPISEHNRLYWYRQTLGQGPEFLTYFQNEAQLEKSRLLSDRFSAERPKGSFSTLEIQRTEQGDSAMYLCASSLYLRPPTDTQYFGPGTRLTVL.

This rearrangement joins TRBV19 to TRBJ1-1; D uncertain. This CDR3 is built from 13 residues. Trimming removed 3 bases at V and 6 bases at J, with 11 bases between. Germline CDR1 is LNHDA and CDR2 is SQIVND (reference sequence). The CDR3 protein is CASSMSRTAEAFF. The CDR3 nucleotides read TGTGCCAGTAGTATGTCCAGGACCGCTGAAGCTTTCTTT.

The V gene is TRBV2, the J gene TRBJ1-1, with D hard to call. The germline CDR1 and CDR2 sequences are SNHLY and FYNNEI. CDR3 length: 14 amino acids. Trimming shortened V by 7 bases and J by 2 bases, and 14 bases separated the two germline ends. The CDR3 is CASTLEWANTEAFF. Here the CDR3 DNA reads TGTGCCAGCACTCTCGAATGGGCTAACACTGAAGCTTTCTTT.

The rearrangement uses TRBV30 and TRBJ1-2; D is uncertain. Germline V gene lookup returns CDR1 GTSNPN and CDR2 SVGIG (reference sequence). The CDR3 covers 14 residues. V lost 4 bases and J 0 bases, leaving 12 bases between the germline ends. The DNA of the CDR3 is TGTGCCTGGAATCTGGACCGAGCTAACTATGGCTACACCTTC. Translating gives CAWNLDRANYGYTF.

The chain carries TRBV3-1 (or the pseudogene TRBV3-2) and TRBJ1-1; D unclear. The CDR3 runs to 13 residues. V lost 7 bases, J lost 4 bases, and 13 bases lay in between. Germline assignment: CDR1 LGHDT and CDR2 YNNKEL (reference sequence). The CDR3 protein is CASTPGVGTEAFF. CDR3 DNA sequence: TGTGCCAGCACCCCTGGGGTGGGCACTGAAGCTTTCTTT.

This chain uses TRBV6-2 or TRBV6-3 with TRBJ2-7; a weak D match, TRBD2 (6 bases). This CDR3 spans 14 amino acids. CDR1 MNHEY and CDR2 SVGEGT come from the germline V gene. The germline V and J ends were trimmed by 0 bases and 4 bases, with 10 bases remaining between them. The chain's CDR3 is CASSYSRDSYEQYV. CDR3 DNA sequence: TGTGCCAGCAGTTACTCAAGGGACTCTTACGAGCAGTACGTC.